The 30 T cell receptor beta chains given below trace back to one sample, sequenced in a study of blood T cell repertoires in COVID-19. Libraries were prepared by immunoSEQ multiplex PCR; TCRdb keeps only in-frame clonotypes and omits some of them. The sample yields under 200,000 clones, around 86% seen once. Sequencing was carried out using peripheral blood. These receptors were collected from a man between 18 and 35 years old with acute or convalescent COVID-19.

The CDR3 DNA is TGTGCCAGCAGCTCCGGGTTCACCGGGGAGCTGTTTTTT. Translated: CASSSGFTGELFF. The chain has TRBV7-3 and TRBJ2-2; D not certain. The CDR3 is 13 residues long. V was shortened by 4 bases and J by 4 bases, with 7 bases between the two germline ends. Germline V gene sequence: CDR1 SGHTA, CDR2 FQGTGA.

The CDR3 here is CASSDGGSGNTIYF. The CDR3 DNA reads as TGTGCCAGCAGCGACGGGGGTTCTGGAAACACCATATATTTT. This chain uses TRBV28 with TRBJ1-3, with D maybe TRBD1 (5 bases). Per germline, CDR1 MDHEN and CDR2 SYDVKM. V dropped 6 bases and J dropped 1 base, with 10 bases sitting between them. The CDR3 totals 14 residues.

CDR3 sequence: CASSFGAGTHTDTQYF. The CDR3 nucleotides are TGTGCCAGCAGCTTCGGAGCGGGGACTCACACAGATACGCAGTATTTT. The chain uses TRBV11-1 and TRBJ2-3; 7 positions agree with TRBD2. Per the germline V gene, CDR1 is SGHAT and CDR2 is FQDESV (reference sequence). The CDR3 sequence is 16 residues long. Germline trimming cut 3 bases from V and 2 bases from J; bases unmatched to any gene: 8.

The chain employs TRBV21-1 and TRBJ1-1. TRBV21-1 is an annotated pseudogene. The CDR3 consists of 13 residues. This CDR3 is CASSKDPDTEAFF. In DNA form, the CDR3 reads TGTGCCAGCAGCAAAGATCCGGACACTGAAGCTTTCTTT.

The CDR3 nucleotides are TGTGCCAGCAGCCCACCGGGACAGGGAAACACCGGGGAGCTGTTTTTT. The encoded protein is CASSPPGQGNTGELFF. The chain combines TRBV6-2 or TRBV6-3 with TRBJ2-2, with 9 bases lining up with TRBD1. The length of the CDR3 is 16 residues. The junction had 7 bases not matched to a gene; V was cut back by 6 bases and J by 2 bases. The germline CDR1 and CDR2 sequences are MNHEY and SVGEGT.

This clone is a singleton in its sample. The CDR3 DNA is TGTGCCAGCAGCTCCCGGGCCGGGACAGGGAAAGAGACCCAGTACTTC. It encodes CASSSRAGTGKETQYF. The chain recombines TRBV11-3 with TRBJ2-5, with 9 bases matching TRBD1. V was pared by 4 bases and J by 3 bases, with 9 bases of the junction left unmatched. The CDR3 contains 16 residues. The germline gives CDR1 SGHNT, CDR2 YENEEA. Combining the CDR3 with reference TRBV11-3 and TRBJ2-5 gives the whole variable domain EAGVVQSPRYKIIEKKQPVAFWCNPISGHNTLYWYLQNLGQGPELLIRYENEEAVDDSQLPKDRFSAERLKGVDSTLKIQPAELGDSAVYLCASSSRAGTGKETQYFGPGTRLLVL.

This chain joins TRBV27 and TRBJ2-2; 7 bases map to TRBD1. With V trimmed by 5 bases and J by 7 bases, 7 bases remained unmatched. The CDR3 spans 14 residues. Per germline, CDR1 MNHEY and CDR2 SMNVEV (reference sequence). The CDR3 here is CASSRGRGNGELFF. CDR3 bases: TGTGCCAGCAGTAGGGGCAGGGGGAACGGGGAGCTGTTTTTT.

The rearrangement links TRBV9 to TRBJ2-3; 7 nucleotides match TRBD2. Looked up from germline, CDR1 is SGDLS and CDR2 is YYNGEE. With V trimmed by 0 bases and J by 3 bases, 13 bases remained unmatched. This CDR3 region has 18 residues. CDR3 DNA: TGTGCCAGCAGCGTAGGATCTAGCGGAAATACCATTACAGATACGCAGTATTTT. This translates into CASSVGSSGNTITDTQYF.

The V gene is TRBV7-8, the J gene TRBJ1-2; perhaps TRBD1 as D (5 bases). V lost 4 bases and J lost 1, with 13 bases in between. Germline CDR1 reads SGHVS; CDR2 reads FQNEAQ. The CDR3 sequence is 15 residues long. Written as DNA, the CDR3 is TGTGCCAGCAGCTCGGGACTTTCGGATAACTATGGCTACACCTTC. This gives the protein CASSSGLSDNYGYTF.

The gene calls are TRBV27 and TRBJ1-1; a possible D gene is TRBD1 (6 bases). Trimming removed 6 bases at V and 4 bases at J, with 12 bases between. This CDR3 comprises 13 residues. From germline, CDR1 is MNHEY and CDR2 SMNVEV (reference sequence). The CDR3 protein is CASSPGGATEAFF. As DNA, the CDR3 is TGTGCCAGCAGCCCGGGGGGGGCCACTGAAGCTTTCTTT.

This clone has a single count. The rearrangement uses TRBV7-6 and TRBJ1-1, with 7 bases matching TRBD1. CDR3 length: 14 amino acids. Germline V gene lookup returns CDR1 SGHVS and CDR2 FNYEAQ. The J segment lost 7 bases and the V segment lost 5 bases, leaving 10 bases of the junction unmatched. Here the CDR3 DNA reads TGTGCCAGCAGCACCCAGACAGGGTTGAGTGAAGCTTTCTTT. It is translated as CASSTQTGLSEAFF.

This clone was detected only a few times. The J gene is TRBJ1-4, the V gene TRBV14, with a weak D call TRBD1 (5 bases). CDR3 length: 17 residues. The V end was cut by 5 bases, the J end by 5 bases, with 21 bases between. The germline V gene encodes CDR1 SGHDN and CDR2 FVKESK. CDR3 residues: CASSSTYRGALNEKLFF. CDR3 coding DNA: TGTGCCAGCAGCTCAACGTATAGGGGTGCCTTAAATGAAAAACTGTTTTTT. The whole variable domain, filled in from reference TRBV14 and TRBJ1-4, reads EAGVTQFPSHSVIEKGQTVTLRCDPISGHDNLYWYRRVMGKEIKFLLHFVKESKQDESGMPNNRFLAERTGGTYSTLKVQPAELEDSGVYFCASSSTYRGALNEKLFFGSGTQLSVL.

DNA for the CDR3: TGTGCCAGCAGTGTGAGAGTGGGCAGGGTTAGCAAGAATGAGCAGTTCTTC. Encoded protein: CASSVRVGRVSKNEQFF. The chain links TRBV6-4 to TRBJ2-1, with D possibly TRBD1 on 5 matching bases. The CDR3 has 17 amino acids. Germline assignment: CDR1 MRHNA and CDR2 SNTAGT. Trimming shortened V by 4 bases and J by 7 bases, and 23 bases separated the two germline ends.

The chain joins TRBV10-1 to TRBJ2-1, with 8 bases identical to TRBD1. The CDR3 totals 13 residues. V was pared by 5 bases and J by 6 bases, with 3 bases of the junction left unmatched. Per germline, CDR1 WNHNN and CDR2 SYGVQD (reference sequence). The CDR3 reads CASSRGTGNEQFF. CDR3 bases: TGCGCCAGCAGTCGCGGGACAGGCAATGAGCAGTTCTTC.

A single count supports this clone. V usage is TRBV28 and J usage is TRBJ1-4; possible D gene TRBD1, 6 bases. The CDR3 consists of 16 residues. CDR1 is MDHEN and CDR2 is SYDVKM in the germline V gene. Deletions cut 5 bases from V and 8 bases from J, with 21 bases between. The CDR3 here is CASSPSAGGQLEKLFF. The CDR3 DNA follows: TGTGCCAGCAGTCCCTCTGCGGGGGGGCAACTCGAAAAACTGTTTTTT.

V gene TRBV6-5 combines with J gene TRBJ1-1; TRBD1 might be the D (5 bases). The V end lost 10 bases, the J end lost 1 base, and 19 bases lay between the germline ends. This CDR3 comprises 15 residues. Germline assignment: CDR1 MNHEY and CDR2 SVGAGI. CDR3 in amino acids: CATRASGYPNTEAFF. The CDR3 nucleotides are TGTGCCACCAGGGCCTCGGGGTATCCGAACACTGAAGCTTTCTTT.

The chain recombines TRBV21-1 with TRBJ1-2; TRBD1 reflects the table's D call only, with no check against the DNA. TRBV21-1 is noted as a pseudogene. The CDR3 extends over 14 amino acids. The CDR3 loop is CASSHLGHPYGYTF. The CDR3 coding sequence is TGTGCCAGCAGCCATTTGGGACACCCCTATGGCTACACCTTC.

The chain is built from TRBV2 and TRBJ2-4, with D possibly TRBD1 on 8 matching bases. The CDR3 is made up of 15 amino acids. Germline V gives CDR1 SNHLY, CDR2 FYNNEI. Between the trimmed V and J ends, which lost 5 bases and 6 bases, there was a span of 17 bases. The CDR3 DNA is TGTGCCAGCAGTACCGACAGGGGAGGGAGAAACATTCAGTACTTC. Its protein product is CASSTDRGGRNIQYF.

This clone turned up a few times. The chain is built from TRBV19 and TRBJ2-1; tentatively, D is TRBD1 (6 bases). V was trimmed by 5 bases and J by 1 base, leaving 18 bases between them. CDR3 length: 17 amino acids. Germline V gene data show CDR1 as LNHDA and CDR2 as SQIVND (reference sequence). In DNA form, the CDR3 reads TGTGCCAGTAGTCCCTCACTGACAGGTGAATCCTACAATGAGCAGTTCTTC. Amino acids: CASSPSLTGESYNEQFF.

V usage is TRBV30 and J usage is TRBJ2-6, with D perhaps TRBD1 (5 bases). CDR3 length equals 15 residues. Looked up from germline, CDR1 is GTSNPN and CDR2 is SVGIG (reference sequence). The V and J ends lost 5 bases and 1 base respectively, with 12 bases between them. CDR3 in amino acids: CAWAHQGSGANVLTF. DNA of the CDR3: TGTGCCTGGGCCCATCAGGGATCTGGGGCCAACGTCCTGACTTTC.

The chain employs TRBV7-8 and TRBJ2-7, with a possible D match to TRBD1 (6 bases). V was trimmed by 2 bases and J by 2 bases, leaving 13 bases between them. Germline-derived CDR1 and CDR2 are SGHVS and FQNEAQ. CDR3 length: 15 amino acids. CDR3 DNA: TGTGCCAGCAGCTTACATGAACAGGGACCCTACGAGCAGTACTTC. Protein sequence: CASSLHEQGPYEQYF.

V gene TRBV19 combines with J gene TRBJ2-7, with D possibly matching TRBD1 (6 bases). The germline V and J ends were trimmed by 5 bases and 3 bases, with 8 bases remaining between them. The CDR3 loop spans 12 amino acids. Germline values: CDR1 LNHDA, CDR2 SQIVND (reference sequence). CDR3 loop: CASSPDSYEQYF. The CDR3 nucleotides are TGTGCCAGTAGTCCGGACAGCTACGAGCAGTACTTC.

The J gene is TRBJ2-5, the V gene TRBV5-6; possible D gene TRBD1, 5 bases. The V gene's germline CDR1 is SGHDT and CDR2 YYEEEE. The CDR3 has 11 amino acids. V dropped 6 bases and J dropped 5 bases, with 8 bases sitting between them. CDR3: CASTPGETQYF. The CDR3 bases are TGTGCCAGCACCCCAGGGGAGACCCAGTACTTC.

The V and J genes are TRBV9 and TRBJ2-3; 8 nucleotides agree with TRBD2. V was clipped by 0 bases and J by 2 bases; unmatched bases: 2. Germline V gene data show CDR1 as SGDLS and CDR2 as YYNGEE. The CDR3 is 15 amino acids. The CDR3 nucleotides are TGTGCCAGCAGCGTAGACGGGGGGGCCACAGATACGCAGTATTTT. Protein product: CASSVDGGATDTQYF.

The chain carries TRBV3-1 (or the pseudogene TRBV3-2) and TRBJ1-1; weak D call: TRBD1 (5 bases). The CDR3 covers 15 residues. The V end lost 1 base, the J end lost 5 bases, and 14 bases lay between the germline ends. In germline, CDR1 is LGHDT, CDR2 YNNKEL (reference sequence). Written as DNA, the CDR3 is TGTGCCAGCAGCCAAGTAGGTGGGGCGCGGACTGAAGCTTTCTTT. This codes for CASSQVGGARTEAFF.

V gene TRBV30 combines with J gene TRBJ1-1; D remains unclear. The CDR3 length is 13 residues. The germline V gene has CDR1 GTSNPN and CDR2 SVGIG (reference sequence). Deletions cut 2 bases from V and 0 bases from J, with 7 bases between. CDR3 sequence: CAWSLPVNTEAFF. DNA for the CDR3: TGTGCCTGGAGTCTACCCGTGAACACTGAAGCTTTCTTT.

This chain links TRBV5-5 with TRBJ1-4, with 7 bases matching TRBD1. Trimming cost V 4 bases and J 4 bases; bases outside gene matches: 10. The CDR3 is 16 residues long. Germline-derived CDR1 and CDR2 are SGHKS and YYEKEE (reference sequence). CDR3: CASSPYRQGGNEKLFF. CDR3 nucleotides: TGTGCCAGCAGCCCGTATCGACAGGGTGGTAATGAAAAACTGTTTTTT.

J is TRBJ2-7 and V is TRBV3-1 (or the pseudogene TRBV3-2); the D gene is possibly TRBD2 (5 bases). The CDR3 is 15 residues long. Germline CDR1 LGHDT, CDR2 YNNKEL (reference sequence). With 0 bases removed from V and 4 bases from J, the gap between germline ends came to 13 bases. The CDR3 bases are TGTGCCAGCAGCCAAGACTCGCGCGGGTTATACGAGCAGTACTTC. It codes for CASSQDSRGLYEQYF.

The chain uses TRBV7-8 and TRBJ1-2; the match to TRBD1 covers 8 bases. V shed 0 bases, J shed 2 bases, and the junction held 2 bases outside the gene matches. The CDR3 consists of 15 residues. Germline values: CDR1 SGHVS, CDR2 FQNEAQ. The CDR3 nucleotides are TGTGCCAGCAGCTTAGCGGCAGGGGGCAACTATGGCTACACCTTC. This codes for CASSLAAGGNYGYTF.

CDR3 nucleotide sequence: TGTGCCAGCAGCCCTACCGGGACAGGACGCCCCGGTGAGCAGTTCTTC. Translated, it gives CASSPTGTGRPGEQFF. V usage is TRBV3-1 (or the pseudogene TRBV3-2) and J usage is TRBJ2-1, with TRBD1 matching over 8 bases. Germline assignment: CDR1 LGHDT and CDR2 YNNKEL (reference sequence). Germline trimming cut 4 bases from V and 9 bases from J; bases unmatched to any gene: 14. The CDR3 consists of 16 residues.